This T cell receptor beta chain was captured in a study of blood T cell repertoires in COVID-19. Study details: Both acute and convalescent COVID-19 samples were obtained from the United States, Italy and Spain.

Authors' methods: Reference gene primer amplification yielded estimated nucleated cell counts. The method was immunoSEQ multiplex PCR; TCRdb's version includes in-frame clones alone and lacks a portion of them. That table supplies the V and J calls and clone size; D and trimming were determined from the DNA. The sample carries 290,000 or so clones, roughly 90% recorded once. The germline CDR1 and CDR2 sequences are SGHTA and FQGNSA. V dropped 3 bases and J dropped 5 bases, with 16 bases sitting between them. The length of the CDR3 is 15 residues. Cohorts were based on clinical histories the participants reported. Among Cohort 3 donors, those recovered had two negative PCRs, clearance, or symptom resolution.

The gene calls are TRBV7-2 and TRBJ1-1; D uncertain. Sequencing was performed on PBMCs or T cells enriched from blood (not recorded which). The clonotype was recovered from a woman aged 25 to 39 who had recovered from COVID-19. Here the CDR3 reads CASSLDRLSGTEAFF. The CDR3 nucleotides read TGTGCCAGCAGCTTGGACCGGCTAAGCGGAACTGAAGCTTTCTTT.